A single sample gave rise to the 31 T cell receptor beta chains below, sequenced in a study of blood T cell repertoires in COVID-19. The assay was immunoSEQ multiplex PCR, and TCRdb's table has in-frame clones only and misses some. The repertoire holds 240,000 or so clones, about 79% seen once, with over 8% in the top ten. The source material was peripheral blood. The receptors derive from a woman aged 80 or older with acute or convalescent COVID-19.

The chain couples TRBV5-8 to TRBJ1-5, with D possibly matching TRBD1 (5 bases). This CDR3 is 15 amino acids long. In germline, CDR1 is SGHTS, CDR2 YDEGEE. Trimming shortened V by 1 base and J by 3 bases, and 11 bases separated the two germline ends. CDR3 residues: CASSLRTGLNQPQHF. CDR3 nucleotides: TGTGCCAGCAGCTTGCGGACGGGACTCAATCAGCCCCAGCATTTT.

CDR3 residues: CAWSQQGDTEAFF. The CDR3 region has the DNA TGTGCCTGGAGCCAACAGGGTGACACTGAAGCTTTCTTT. The gene calls are TRBV30 and TRBJ1-1, with a weak D call TRBD1 (6 bases). The V end lost 3 bases, the J end lost 3 bases, and 11 bases lay between the germline ends. Germline V gene lookup returns CDR1 GTSNPN and CDR2 SVGIG (reference sequence). The CDR3 totals 13 residues.

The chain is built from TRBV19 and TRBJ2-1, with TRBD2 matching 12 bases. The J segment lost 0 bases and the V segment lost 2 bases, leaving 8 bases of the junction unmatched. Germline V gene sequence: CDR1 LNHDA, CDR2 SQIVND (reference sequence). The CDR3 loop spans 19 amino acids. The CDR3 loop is CASSIRLAGAISSYNEQFF. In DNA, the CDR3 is TGTGCCAGTAGTATACGACTAGCGGGGGCGATAAGCTCCTACAATGAGCAGTTCTTC.

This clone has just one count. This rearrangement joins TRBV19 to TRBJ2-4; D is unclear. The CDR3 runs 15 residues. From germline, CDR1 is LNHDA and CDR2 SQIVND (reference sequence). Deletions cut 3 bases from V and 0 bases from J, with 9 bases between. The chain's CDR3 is CASSIPSLAKNIQYF. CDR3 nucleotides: TGTGCCAGTAGTATCCCGAGCCTAGCCAAAAACATTCAGTACTTC. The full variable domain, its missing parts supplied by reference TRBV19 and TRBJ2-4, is DGGITQSPKYLFRKEGQNVTLSCEQNLNHDAMYWYRQDPGQGLRLIYYSQIVNDFQKGDIAEGYSVSREKKESFPLTVTSAQKNPTAFYLCASSIPSLAKNIQYFGAGTRLSVL.

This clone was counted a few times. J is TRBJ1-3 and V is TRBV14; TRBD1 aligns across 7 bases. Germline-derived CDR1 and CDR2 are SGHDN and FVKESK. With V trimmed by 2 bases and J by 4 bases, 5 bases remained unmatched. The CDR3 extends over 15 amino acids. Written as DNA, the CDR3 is TGTGCCAGCAGCCAACCAGGGGGTGTCGGAAACACCATATATTTT. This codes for CASSQPGGVGNTIYF.

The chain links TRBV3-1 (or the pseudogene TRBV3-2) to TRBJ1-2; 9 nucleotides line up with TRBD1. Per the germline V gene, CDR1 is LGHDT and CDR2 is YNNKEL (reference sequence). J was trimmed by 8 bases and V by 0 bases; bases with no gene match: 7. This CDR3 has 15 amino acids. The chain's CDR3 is CASSQDYRGRSGYTF. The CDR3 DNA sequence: TGTGCCAGCAGCCAAGACTACAGGGGGCGATCCGGCTACACCTTC.

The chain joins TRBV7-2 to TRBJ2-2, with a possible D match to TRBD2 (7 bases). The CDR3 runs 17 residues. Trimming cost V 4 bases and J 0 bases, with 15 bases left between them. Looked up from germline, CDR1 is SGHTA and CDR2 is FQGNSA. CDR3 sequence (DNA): TGTGCCAGCAGCTCCCGGAGGGGGGGGGCGAACACCGGGGAGCTGTTTTTT. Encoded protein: CASSSRRGGANTGELFF. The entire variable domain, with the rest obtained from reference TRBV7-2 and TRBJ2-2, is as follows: GAGVSQSPSNKVTEKGKDVELRCDPISGHTALYWYRQSLGQGLEFLIYFQGNSAPDKSGLPSDRFSAERTGGSVSTLTIQRTQQEDSAVYLCASSSRRGGANTGELFFGEGSRLTVL.

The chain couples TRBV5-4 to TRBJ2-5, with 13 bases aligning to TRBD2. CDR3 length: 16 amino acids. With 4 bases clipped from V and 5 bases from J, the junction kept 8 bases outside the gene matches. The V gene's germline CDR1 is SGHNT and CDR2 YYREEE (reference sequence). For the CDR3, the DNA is TGTGCCAGCAGCCCCACTAGCGGGGGGGCCTGGGAGACCCAGTACTTC. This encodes CASSPTSGGAWETQYF. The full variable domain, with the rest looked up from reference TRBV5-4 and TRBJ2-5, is ETGVTQSPTHLIKTRGQQVTLRCSSQSGHNTVSWYQQALGQGPQFIFQYYREEENGRGNFPPRFSGLQFPNYSSELNVNALELDDSALYLCASSPTSGGAWETQYFGPGTRLLVL.

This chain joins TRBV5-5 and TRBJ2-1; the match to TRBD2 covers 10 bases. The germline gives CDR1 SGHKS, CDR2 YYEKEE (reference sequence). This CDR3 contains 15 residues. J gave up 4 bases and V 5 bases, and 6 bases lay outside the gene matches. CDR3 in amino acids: CASSFSGGTYNEQFF. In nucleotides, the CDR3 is TGTGCCAGCAGTTTTAGCGGGGGGACTTACAATGAGCAGTTCTTC.

CDR3 in DNA: TGTGCCAGCAGCCACAGTGGCAGCTCCTACGAGCAGTACTTC. Translated: CASSHSGSSYEQYF. The rearrangement uses TRBV3-1 (or the pseudogene TRBV3-2) and TRBJ2-7; D is ambiguous. This CDR3 has 14 amino acids. Germline assignment: CDR1 LGHDT and CDR2 YNNKEL (reference sequence). Trimming pared 3 bases from V and 0 bases from J, leaving 9 bases between.

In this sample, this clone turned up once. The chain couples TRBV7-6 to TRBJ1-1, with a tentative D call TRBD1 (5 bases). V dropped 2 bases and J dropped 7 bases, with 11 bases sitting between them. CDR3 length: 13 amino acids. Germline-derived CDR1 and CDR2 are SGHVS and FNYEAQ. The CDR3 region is CASSLTRGGEAFF. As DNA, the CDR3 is TGTGCCAGCAGCTTAACAAGGGGAGGTGAAGCTTTCTTT. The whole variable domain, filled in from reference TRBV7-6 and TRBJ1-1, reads GAGVSQSPRYKVTKRGQDVALRCDPISGHVSLYWYRQALGQGPEFLTYFNYEAQQDKSGLPNDRFSAERPEGSISTLTIQRTEQRDSAMYRCASSLTRGGEAFFGQGTRLTVV.

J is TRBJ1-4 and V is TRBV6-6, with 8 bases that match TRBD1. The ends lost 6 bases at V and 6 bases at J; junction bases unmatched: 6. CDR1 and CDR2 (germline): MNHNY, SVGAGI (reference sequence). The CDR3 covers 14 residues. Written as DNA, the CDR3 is TGTGCCAGCAGGCGGACAGGGACATATGAAAAACTGTTTTTT. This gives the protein CASRRTGTYEKLFF.

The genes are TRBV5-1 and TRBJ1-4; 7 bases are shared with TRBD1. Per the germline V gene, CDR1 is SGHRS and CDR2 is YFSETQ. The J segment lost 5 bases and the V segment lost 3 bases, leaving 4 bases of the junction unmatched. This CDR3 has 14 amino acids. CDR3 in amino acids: CASSSGTDNEKLFF. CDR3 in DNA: TGCGCCAGCAGCTCCGGGACAGACAATGAAAAACTGTTTTTT.

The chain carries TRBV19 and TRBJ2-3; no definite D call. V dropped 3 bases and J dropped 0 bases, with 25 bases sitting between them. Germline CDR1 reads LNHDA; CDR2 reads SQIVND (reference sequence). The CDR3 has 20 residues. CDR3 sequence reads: CASSMNTWASGSRSTDTQYF. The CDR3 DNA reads TGTGCCAGTAGTATGAACACATGGGCGAGTGGCAGTCGGAGCACAGATACGCAGTATTTT.

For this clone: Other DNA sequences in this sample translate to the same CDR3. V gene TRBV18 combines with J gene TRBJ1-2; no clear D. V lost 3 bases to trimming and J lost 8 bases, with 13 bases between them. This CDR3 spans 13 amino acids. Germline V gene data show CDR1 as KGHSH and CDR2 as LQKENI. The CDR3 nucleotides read TGTGCCAGCTCACCCCTCGAGGGAGAAGGCTACACCTTC. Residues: CASSPLEGEGYTF.

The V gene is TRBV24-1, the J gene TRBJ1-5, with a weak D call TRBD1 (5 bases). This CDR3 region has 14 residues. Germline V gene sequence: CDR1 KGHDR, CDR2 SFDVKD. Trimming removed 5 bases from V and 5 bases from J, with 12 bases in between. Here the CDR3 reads CATSAGTSYQPQHF. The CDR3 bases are TGTGCCACCAGTGCGGGGACTTCGTATCAGCCCCAGCATTTT.

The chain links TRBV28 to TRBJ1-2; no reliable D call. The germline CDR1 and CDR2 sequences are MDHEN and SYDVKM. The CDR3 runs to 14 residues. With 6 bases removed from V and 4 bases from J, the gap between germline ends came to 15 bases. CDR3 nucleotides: TGTGCCAGCAGCCAACCTCCGACAAGCTATGGCTACACCTTC. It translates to CASSQPPTSYGYTF.

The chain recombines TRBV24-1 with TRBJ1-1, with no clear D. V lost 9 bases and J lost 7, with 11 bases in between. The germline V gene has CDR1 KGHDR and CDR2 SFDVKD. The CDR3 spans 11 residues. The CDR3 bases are TGTGCCACCTCGTCCGGGTATGAAGCTTTCTTT. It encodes CATSSGYEAFF.

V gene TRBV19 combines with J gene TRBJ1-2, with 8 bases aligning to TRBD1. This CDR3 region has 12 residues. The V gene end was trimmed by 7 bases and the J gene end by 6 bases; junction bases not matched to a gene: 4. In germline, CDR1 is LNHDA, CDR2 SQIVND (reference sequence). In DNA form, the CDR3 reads TGTGCCAGTAACAACAGGGGGGATGGCTACACCTTC. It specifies CASNNRGDGYTF.

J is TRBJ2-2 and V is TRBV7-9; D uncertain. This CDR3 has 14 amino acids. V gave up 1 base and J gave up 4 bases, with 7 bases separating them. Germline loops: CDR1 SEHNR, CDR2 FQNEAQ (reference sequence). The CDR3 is CASSLGLSTGELFF. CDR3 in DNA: TGTGCCAGCAGCTTAGGACTGAGCACCGGGGAGCTGTTTTTT.

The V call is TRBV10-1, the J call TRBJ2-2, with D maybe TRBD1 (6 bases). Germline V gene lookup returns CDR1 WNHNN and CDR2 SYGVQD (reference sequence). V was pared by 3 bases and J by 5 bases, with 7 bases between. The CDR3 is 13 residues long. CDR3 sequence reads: CASSDRGTGELFF. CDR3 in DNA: TGCGCCAGCAGTGACAGGGGTACCGGGGAGCTGTTTTTT.

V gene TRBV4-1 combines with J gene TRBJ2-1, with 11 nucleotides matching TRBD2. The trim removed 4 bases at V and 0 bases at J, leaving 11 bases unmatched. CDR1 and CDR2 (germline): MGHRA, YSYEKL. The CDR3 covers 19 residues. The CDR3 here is CASSPSTSGGLSSYNEQFF. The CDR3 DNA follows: TGCGCCAGCAGCCCTAGTACTAGCGGGGGCCTTAGCTCCTACAATGAGCAGTTCTTC.

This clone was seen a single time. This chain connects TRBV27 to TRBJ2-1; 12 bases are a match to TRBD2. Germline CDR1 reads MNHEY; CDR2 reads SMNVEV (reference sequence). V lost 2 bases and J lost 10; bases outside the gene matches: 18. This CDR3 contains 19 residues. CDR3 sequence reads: CASSLRVIKASGGAGEQFF. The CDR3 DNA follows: TGTGCCAGCAGTTTACGGGTCATCAAGGCTAGCGGGGGGGCAGGCGAGCAGTTCTTC.

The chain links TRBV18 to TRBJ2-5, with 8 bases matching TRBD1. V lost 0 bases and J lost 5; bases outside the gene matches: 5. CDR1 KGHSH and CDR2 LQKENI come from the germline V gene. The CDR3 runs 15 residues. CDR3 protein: CASSPPQGARETQYF. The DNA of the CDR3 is TGTGCCAGCTCACCACCGCAGGGGGCGAGGGAGACCCAGTACTTC.

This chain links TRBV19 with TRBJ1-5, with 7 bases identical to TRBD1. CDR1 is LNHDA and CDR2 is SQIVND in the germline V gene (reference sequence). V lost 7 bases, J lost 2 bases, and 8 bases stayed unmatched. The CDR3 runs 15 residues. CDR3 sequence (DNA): TGTGCCAGTACCTCCGACAGGGCGGGCAATCAGCCCCAGCATTTT. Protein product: CASTSDRAGNQPQHF. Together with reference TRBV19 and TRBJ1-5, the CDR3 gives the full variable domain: DGGITQSPKYLFRKEGQNVTLSCEQNLNHDAMYWYRQDPGQGLRLIYYSQIVNDFQKGDIAEGYSVSREKKESFPLTVTSAQKNPTAFYLCASTSDRAGNQPQHFGDGTRLSIL.

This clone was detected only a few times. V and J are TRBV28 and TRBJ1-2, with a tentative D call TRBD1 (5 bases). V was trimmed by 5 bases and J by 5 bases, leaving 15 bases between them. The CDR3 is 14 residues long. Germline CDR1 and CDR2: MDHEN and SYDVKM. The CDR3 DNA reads TGTGCCAGCAGTCCAGATGGGACTTATTATGGCTACACCTTC. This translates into CASSPDGTYYGYTF.

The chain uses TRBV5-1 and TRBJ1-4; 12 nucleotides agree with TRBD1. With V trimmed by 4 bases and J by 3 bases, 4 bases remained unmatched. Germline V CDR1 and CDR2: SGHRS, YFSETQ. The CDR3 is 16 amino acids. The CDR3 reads CASSGGTGGANEKLFF. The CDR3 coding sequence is TGCGCCAGCAGCGGGGGGACAGGGGGCGCTAATGAAAAACTGTTTTTT.

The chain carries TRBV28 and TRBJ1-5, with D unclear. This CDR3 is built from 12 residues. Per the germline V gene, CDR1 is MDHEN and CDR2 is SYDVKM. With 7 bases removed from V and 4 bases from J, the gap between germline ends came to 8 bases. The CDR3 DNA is TGTGCCAGCATATCGGGGAATCAGCCCCAGCATTTT. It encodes CASISGNQPQHF.

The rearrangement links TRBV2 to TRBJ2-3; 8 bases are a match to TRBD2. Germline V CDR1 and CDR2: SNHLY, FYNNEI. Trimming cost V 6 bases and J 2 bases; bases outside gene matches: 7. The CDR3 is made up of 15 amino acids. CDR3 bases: TGTGCCAGCAGGCCAACTAGCGGATCCACAGATACGCAGTATTTT. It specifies CASRPTSGSTDTQYF.

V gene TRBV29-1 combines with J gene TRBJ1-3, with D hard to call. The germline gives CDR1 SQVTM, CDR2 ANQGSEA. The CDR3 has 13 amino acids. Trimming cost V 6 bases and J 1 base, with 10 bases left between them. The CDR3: CSVSLISGNTIYF. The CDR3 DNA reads TGCAGCGTGAGCCTTATTTCTGGAAACACCATATATTTT.

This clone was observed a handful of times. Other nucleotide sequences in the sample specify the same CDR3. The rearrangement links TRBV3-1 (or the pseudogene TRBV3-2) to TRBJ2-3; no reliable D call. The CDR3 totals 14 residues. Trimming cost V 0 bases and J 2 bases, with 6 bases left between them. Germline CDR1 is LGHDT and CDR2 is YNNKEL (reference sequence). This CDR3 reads CASSQDTSTDTQYF. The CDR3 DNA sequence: TGTGCCAGCAGCCAAGACACATCCACAGATACGCAGTATTTT.